This T cell receptor beta chain was profiled in a study of cytomegalovirus exposure and HLA in healthy donors. Points from the study as a whole: Later genetic work tied a missense DCLRE1C variant to beta-chain V and J trimming. The study put 150 to 200 TCR beta chains on its list as cytomegalovirus-associated. An Asian-associated ancestry cluster reportedly showed fewer N-insertions than the approximately 700-donor mean in a later analysis.

About this clone: Antigen specificity is unknown.

Germline CDR1 reads SGHTA; CDR2 reads FQGTGA. The CDR3 is 13 amino acids. Trimming stripped 5 bases from V and 2 bases from J, with 10 bases between. The PCR contained 60 Vbeta and 13 Jbeta primers. Original data processing: Approximately 11 million of 80 million to 85 million unique TCR beta chains were shared, per a later count. Repertoires were generated with immunoSEQ multiplex PCR, while TCRdb's copy carries only in-frame clones and drops some. The DNA gave D and trimming, while V, J and clone size come from that table. There are about 140,000 clones in the sample; roughly 80% occur only once, and 8.8% lies in the top ten.

J is TRBJ2-7 and V is TRBV7-3; TRBD1 might be the D (6 bases). The TCR sequence derives from a woman between 45 and 65 years old in good health and CMV-seropositive. The sequenced material came from PBMCs. The CDR3 DNA follows: TGTGCCAGCAGCCCCGGACAGCCCTACGAGCAGTACTTC. Translation: CASSPGQPYEQYF.